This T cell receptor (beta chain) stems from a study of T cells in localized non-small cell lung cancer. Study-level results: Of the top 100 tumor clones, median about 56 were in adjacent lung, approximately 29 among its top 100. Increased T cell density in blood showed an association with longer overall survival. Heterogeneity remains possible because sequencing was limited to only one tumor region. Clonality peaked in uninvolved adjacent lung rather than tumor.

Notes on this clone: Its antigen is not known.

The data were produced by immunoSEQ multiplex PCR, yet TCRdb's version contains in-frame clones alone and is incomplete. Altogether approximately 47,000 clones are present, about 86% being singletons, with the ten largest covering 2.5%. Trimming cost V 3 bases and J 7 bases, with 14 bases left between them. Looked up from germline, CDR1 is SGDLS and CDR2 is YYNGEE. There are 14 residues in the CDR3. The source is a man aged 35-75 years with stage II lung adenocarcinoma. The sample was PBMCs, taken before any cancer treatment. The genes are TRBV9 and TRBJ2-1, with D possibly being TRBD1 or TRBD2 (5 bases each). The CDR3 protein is CASSGPGRQNEQFF. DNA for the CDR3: TGTGCCAGCAGCGGACCGGGACGACAGAATGAGCAGTTCTTC.